The clone carrying this T cell receptor (beta chain) was counted a few times. Its matching antigen is unknown. Presence of unique molecular identifiers characterized the TCR beta cDNA libraries. TCRdb re-derived calls from the PCR reads in MiXCR, one entry per CDR3 protein. In the table there are hundreds of thousands of distinct CDR3 sequences, approximately 30% of which are singletons. The sample belongs to a study of post-analysis software for immune sequencing data. Overall study findings and caveats: Analysis by F measure revealed that same-batch samples clustered strongly together. Controls had lower frequencies than patients of about 5 TRBV segments, which included TRBV5-6, TRBV5-1 and TRBV20-1. A significant reduction in normalized Chao1 diversity was observed in multiple sclerosis patients versus controls.

This CDR3 contains 17 residues. Germline-derived CDR1 and CDR2 are SGHDN and FVKESK. Trimming took 2 bases from V and 0 from J, leaving 16 bases between them. This receptor was identified in a girl aged 5-17 years with multiple sclerosis. The chain couples TRBV14 to TRBJ2-5; no clear D. Sequencing input: blood. The CDR3 loop reads CASSQSAAAVYQETQYF. CDR3 nucleotide sequence: TGTGCCAGCAGCCAAAGTGCGGCGGCCGTGTACCAAGAGACCCAGTACTTC.